These 18 T cell receptor beta chains came from one sample sequenced in a study of T cell responses to AZD1222 COVID-19 vaccine. Sequenced by immunoSEQ multiplex PCR; TCRdb stores in-frame clones only, minus some. In the table there are some 200,000 clones, approximately 93% of which are singletons. Sequenced here: peripheral blood, sampled on day 0 of AZD1222 vaccination. These receptors all stem from an adult in good health.

This rearrangement joins TRBV18 to TRBJ1-5; the D is unclear. The germline V gene encodes CDR1 KGHSH and CDR2 LQKENI. The CDR3 contains 15 residues. The V end was cut by 5 bases, the J end by 2 bases, with 13 bases between. CDR3 residues: CASSASGHGNQPQHF. As DNA, the CDR3 is TGTGCCAGCTCAGCTTCCGGTCACGGCAATCAGCCCCAGCATTTT.

This rearrangement joins TRBV6-5 to TRBJ2-1; 8 positions agree with TRBD2. The germline gives CDR1 MNHEY, CDR2 SVGAGI. V lost 10 bases to trimming and J lost 5 bases; unmatched junction nucleotides: 10. The CDR3 is made up of 14 amino acids. CDR3 residues: CAIPWGRGDNEQFF. The CDR3 nucleotides are TGTGCCATCCCCTGGGGGCGGGGGGACAATGAGCAGTTCTTC.

The V call is TRBV7-6, the J call TRBJ2-1; no firm D call. This CDR3 is 18 amino acids long. Trimming removed 5 bases from V and 6 bases from J, with 26 bases in between. CDR1 SGHVS and CDR2 FNYEAQ come from the germline V gene. CDR3 nucleotides: TGTGCCAGCAGCCCTCGGCTTGTCGGTCGCCGGTTAGGCAATGAGCAGTTCTTC. Amino acids: CASSPRLVGRRLGNEQFF.

This chain links TRBV19 with TRBJ1-5; D ambiguous. CDR1 and CDR2 (germline): LNHDA, SQIVND (reference sequence). This CDR3 is 15 amino acids long. V was clipped by 5 bases and J by 0 bases, with 11 bases between them. The CDR3 sequence: CASSWAAVSNQPQHF. For the CDR3, the DNA is TGTGCCAGTAGTTGGGCCGCGGTTAGCAATCAGCCCCAGCATTTT. Complete variable domain (other parts from reference TRBV19 and TRBJ1-5): DGGITQSPKYLFRKEGQNVTLSCEQNLNHDAMYWYRQDPGQGLRLIYYSQIVNDFQKGDIAEGYSVSREKKESFPLTVTSAQKNPTAFYLCASSWAAVSNQPQHFGDGTRLSIL.

The chain carries TRBV2 and TRBJ2-1; 9 bases map to TRBD2. The CDR3 length is 18 residues. CDR1 and CDR2 from the germline V gene are SNHLY and FYNNEI. J gave up 0 bases and V 7 bases, and 13 bases lay outside the gene matches. CDR3 amino acids: CASTLRLAGISSYNEQFF. The CDR3 nucleotides are TGTGCCAGCACCCTGCGGCTAGCGGGGATTAGCTCCTACAATGAGCAGTTCTTC.

The J gene is TRBJ2-7, the V gene TRBV11-2, with D perhaps TRBD2 (6 bases). The CDR3 is 14 residues long. V lost 1 base to trimming and J lost 2 bases, with 9 bases between them. The V gene's germline CDR1 is SGHAT and CDR2 FQNNGV. DNA for the CDR3: TGTGCCAGCAGCTTAGCGGGAGCGACCTACGAGCAGTACTTC. Translating gives CASSLAGATYEQYF.

V usage is TRBV7-9 and J usage is TRBJ1-6; D remains unclear. CDR1 and CDR2 from the germline V gene are SEHNR and FQNEAQ (reference sequence). The V gene lost 1 base and the J gene lost 13 bases, with 11 bases spanning the gap. The CDR3 runs 13 residues. DNA of the CDR3: TGTGCCAGCAGCTTAGGGGATGGACGTCCCCTCCACTTT. It specifies CASSLGDGRPLHF. Based on the CDR3 plus reference TRBV7-9 and TRBJ1-6, the full variable domain is DTGVSQNPRHKITKRGQNVTFRCDPISEHNRLYWYRQTLGQGPEFLTYFQNEAQLEKSRLLSDRFSAERPKGSFSTLEIQRTEQGDSAMYLCASSLGDGRPLHFGNGTRLTVT.

The J gene is TRBJ2-3, the V gene TRBV5-1, with D possibly TRBD1 on 6 matching bases. This CDR3 region has 17 residues. V was cut by 0 bases and J by 0 bases, with 14 bases left in between. In germline, CDR1 is SGHRS, CDR2 YFSETQ. The CDR3 nucleotides read TGCGCCAGCAGCTTGGAAACAGGGTGGACGAGCACAGATACGCAGTATTTT. Translating it yields CASSLETGWTSTDTQYF.

The rearrangement links TRBV5-1 to TRBJ2-5, with D unclear. Germline V gene sequence: CDR1 SGHRS, CDR2 YFSETQ. Trimming removed 9 bases from V and 0 bases from J, with 15 bases in between. The CDR3 is 14 amino acids. The CDR3 nucleotides are TGCGCCACCTCCACAGCACACAACCAAGAGACCCAGTACTTC. Its protein is CATSTAHNQETQYF. The full variable domain, with the rest looked up from reference TRBV5-1 and TRBJ2-5, is KAGVTQTPRYLIKTRGQQVTLSCSPISGHRSVSWYQQTPGQGLQFLFEYFSETQRNKGNFPGRFSGRQFSNSRSEMNVSTLELGDSALYLCATSTAHNQETQYFGPGTRLLVL.

The gene calls are TRBV7-9 and TRBJ1-4, with D hard to call. CDR3 length equals 15 residues. Per germline, CDR1 SEHNR and CDR2 FQNEAQ (reference sequence). Trimming shortened V by 4 bases and J by 0 bases, and 9 bases separated the two germline ends. The CDR3 sequence is CASSSKVATNEKLFF. In nucleotides, the CDR3 is TGTGCCAGCAGCTCAAAAGTTGCAACTAATGAAAAACTGTTTTTT.

The chain is built from TRBV18 and TRBJ1-5; 10 bases agree with TRBD1. Germline CDR1 is KGHSH and CDR2 is LQKENI. V was clipped by 6 bases and J by 3 bases; unmatched bases: 5. This CDR3 contains 15 residues. CDR3 coding DNA: TGTGCCAGCTCCTTGACAGGGGGCGTCAATCAGCCCCAGCATTTT. Translating it yields CASSLTGGVNQPQHF.

The chain recombines TRBV12-5 with TRBJ1-6; no clear D gene. Germline values: CDR1 LGHNT, CDR2 FRNRAP. This CDR3 has 12 amino acids. The ends were cut back, 1 base at V and 8 bases at J, with 3 bases in the middle. The CDR3 DNA reads as TGTGCTAGTGGTTTGGAAGATTCACCCCTCCACTTT. Protein sequence: CASGLEDSPLHF.

V and J are TRBV25-1 and TRBJ1-1; no clear D. Trimming cost V 0 bases and J 5 bases, with 16 bases left between them. The CDR3 has 16 residues. Germline-derived CDR1 and CDR2 are MGHDK and SYGVNS. The CDR3: CASSEYSPAHYTEAFF. The CDR3 region has the DNA TGTGCCAGCAGTGAATATAGCCCGGCGCACTATACTGAAGCTTTCTTT.

J is TRBJ1-2 and V is TRBV12-3 or TRBV12-4; 7 nucleotides line up with TRBD1. The CDR3 spans 13 residues. The ends lost 4 bases at V and 8 bases at J; junction bases unmatched: 7. The DNA of the CDR3 is TGTGCCAGCAGTTCCTACAGGGGCCGGGGCTACACCTTC. This sequence encodes CASSSYRGRGYTF.

V gene TRBV4-1 combines with J gene TRBJ1-2; a weak D match, TRBD1 (6 bases). Germline V CDR1 and CDR2: MGHRA, YSYEKL. The CDR3 consists of 16 residues. Trimming pared 0 bases from V and 4 bases from J, leaving 15 bases between. CDR3 DNA sequence: TGCGCCAGCAGCCAAGACGGGGGGGCGACTAGCTATGGCTACACCTTC. Its protein is CASSQDGGATSYGYTF.

Note on this clone: Relative to the germline gene, one junction end is altered; a read error may explain this. The V gene is TRBV20-1, the J gene TRBJ2-7; D is perhaps TRBD1 or TRBD2 (5 bases each). Per germline, CDR1 DFQATT and CDR2 SNEGSKA (reference sequence). The CDR3 runs to 10 residues. In nucleotides, the CDR3 is TGCAGTGCGAGAGGGGACGAGCAGTACTTC. Protein sequence: CSARGDEQYF.

The rearrangement joins TRBV3-1 (or the pseudogene TRBV3-2) to TRBJ1-6; D is uncertain. There are 14 residues in the CDR3. The ends were cut back, 2 bases at V and 5 bases at J, with 7 bases in the middle. The germline CDR1 and CDR2 sequences are LGHDT and YNNKEL (reference sequence). The CDR3 coding sequence is TGTGCCAGCAGCCAAAGTGTCGATAATTCACCCCTCCACTTT. Its protein product is CASSQSVDNSPLHF.

The genes are TRBV6-1 and TRBJ2-3; D perhaps matches TRBD1 (5 bases). There are 12 residues in the CDR3. V was shortened by 6 bases and J by 6 bases, with 10 bases between the two germline ends. Germline V gene sequence: CDR1 MNHNS, CDR2 SASEGT. CDR3 in DNA: TGTGCCAGCAGACCGCCAGGGGATACGCAGTATTTT. This translates into CASRPPGDTQYF.